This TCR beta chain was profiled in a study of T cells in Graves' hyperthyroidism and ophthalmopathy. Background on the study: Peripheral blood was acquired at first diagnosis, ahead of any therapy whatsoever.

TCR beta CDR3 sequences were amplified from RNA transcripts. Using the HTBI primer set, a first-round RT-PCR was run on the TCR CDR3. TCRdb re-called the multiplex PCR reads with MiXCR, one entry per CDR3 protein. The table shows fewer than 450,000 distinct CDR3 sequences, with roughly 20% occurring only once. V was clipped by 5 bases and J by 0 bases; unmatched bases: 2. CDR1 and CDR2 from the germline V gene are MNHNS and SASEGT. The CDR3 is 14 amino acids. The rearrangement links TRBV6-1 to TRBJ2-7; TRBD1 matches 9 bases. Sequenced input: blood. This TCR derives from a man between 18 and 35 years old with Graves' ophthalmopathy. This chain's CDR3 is CASSKTGGSYEQYF. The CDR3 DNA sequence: TGTGCCAGCAGTAAGACAGGGGGCTCCTACGAGCAGTACTTC.